Listed here are 27 T cell receptor beta chains from one sample, sequenced in a study of blood T cell repertoires in COVID-19. Assay: immunoSEQ multiplex PCR; the TCRdb copy retains only in-frame clones and omits some. The data show 300,000 or so clones, with around nine tenths seen just once and roughly 2.6% held by the top ten. The sequencing sample was made of PBMCs or T cells enriched from blood (not recorded which). The receptors come from a man aged 55 to 70 who had recovered from COVID-19.

The J gene is TRBJ1-2, the V gene TRBV6-5; 9 nucleotides line up with TRBD1. The V gene's germline CDR1 is MNHEY and CDR2 SVGAGI. The V and J ends lost 0 bases and 4 bases, in that order; junction bases with no gene match: 6. The CDR3 has 16 residues. CDR3 sequence: CASSYSRQGGTYGYTF. The CDR3 DNA reads as TGTGCCAGCAGTTACTCCCGACAGGGGGGGACCTATGGCTACACCTTC.

The V call is TRBV11-2, the J call TRBJ2-2, with D uncertain. Germline CDR1 and CDR2: SGHAT and FQNNGV. Trimming left V 4 bases short and J 7 bases short, with 16 bases between. CDR3 length equals 15 residues. CDR3 amino acids: CASSSPPRTGGELFF. DNA for the CDR3: TGTGCCAGCAGCTCCCCCCCCCGAACGGGCGGGGAGCTGTTTTTT.

J is TRBJ2-5 and V is TRBV5-5, with 11 bases matching TRBD2. Trimming took 2 bases from V and 5 from J; bases not matched to a gene: 5. Germline V gene lookup returns CDR1 SGHKS and CDR2 YYEKEE (reference sequence). CDR3 length equals 15 residues. CDR3 in amino acids: CASSFSPSGGETQYF. In DNA, the CDR3 is TGTGCCAGCAGCTTTTCTCCTAGCGGGGGGGAGACCCAGTACTTC. The whole variable domain, remainder taken from reference TRBV5-5 and TRBJ2-5, is DAGVTQSPTHLIKTRGQQVTLRCSPISGHKSVSWYQQVLGQGPQFIFQYYEKEERGRGNFPDRFSARQFPNYSSELNVNALLLGDSALYLCASSFSPSGGETQYFGPGTRLLVL.

This clone was picked up one time. The chain uses TRBV27 and TRBJ1-2, with 7 bases matching TRBD1. This CDR3 is built from 15 residues. J gave up 10 bases and V 5 bases, and 16 bases lay outside the gene matches. From germline, CDR1 is MNHEY and CDR2 SMNVEV (reference sequence). The CDR3 nucleotides read TGTGCCAGCAGTCCCACGACAGGGCGGCAGCTTATCTACACCTTC. Translation: CASSPTTGRQLIYTF.

The chain recombines TRBV5-8 with TRBJ1-5, with 7 nucleotides matching TRBD1. The V gene's germline CDR1 is SGHTS and CDR2 YDEGEE. Trimming at V came to 6 bases and at J to 3 bases, leaving 12 bases not matched to a gene. This CDR3 comprises 16 residues. The CDR3 spells CASTVVGQAHNQPQHF. The DNA for the CDR3 is TGTGCCAGCACCGTCGTCGGACAGGCCCACAATCAGCCCCAGCATTTT. The entire variable domain, with the rest obtained from reference TRBV5-8 and TRBJ1-5, is as follows: EAGVTQSPTHLIKTRGQQATLRCSPISGHTSVYWYQQALGLGLQFLLWYDEGEERNRGNFPPRFSGRQFPNYSSELNVNALELEDSALYLCASTVVGQAHNQPQHFGDGTRLSIL.

This chain connects TRBV5-1 to TRBJ1-4; 8 nucleotides align to TRBD1. There are 15 residues in the CDR3. The J segment lost 7 bases and the V segment lost 4 bases, leaving 9 bases of the junction unmatched. Germline loops: CDR1 SGHRS, CDR2 YFSETQ. The CDR3 DNA reads TGCGCCAGCAGCAGATCCGGGACAGGCGCTGAAAAACTGTTTTTT. It codes for CASSRSGTGAEKLFF. Complete variable domain (other parts from reference TRBV5-1 and TRBJ1-4): KAGVTQTPRYLIKTRGQQVTLSCSPISGHRSVSWYQQTPGQGLQFLFEYFSETQRNKGNFPGRFSGRQFSNSRSEMNVSTLELGDSALYLCASSRSGTGAEKLFFGSGTQLSVL.

The chain's CDR3 is CASSQQGQVHESGSYNEQFF. The CDR3 region has the DNA TGCGCCAGCAGCCAGCAAGGACAGGTCCACGAATCGGGCTCCTACAATGAGCAGTTCTTC. This chain links TRBV5-1 with TRBJ2-1, with 7 bases matching TRBD1. In germline, CDR1 is SGHRS, CDR2 YFSETQ. Unmatched junction bases numbered 19, after V lost 4 bases and J lost 0 bases. The CDR3 consists of 20 residues.

This chain joins TRBV7-6 and TRBJ2-3; TRBD2 is a possible D gene (6 bases). CDR3 length: 15 amino acids. Trimming cost V 5 bases and J 6 bases, with 18 bases left between them. The V gene's germline CDR1 is SGHVS and CDR2 FNYEAQ. CDR3 protein: CASSPGTSPGDTQYF. CDR3 bases: TGTGCCAGCAGCCCCGGGACTTCCCCGGGGGATACGCAGTATTTT.

This chain joins TRBV7-8 and TRBJ1-2; D remains ambiguous. Germline CDR1 SGHVS, CDR2 FQNEAQ. V lost 1 base to trimming and J lost 7 bases, with 13 bases between them. The CDR3 is 14 amino acids. The CDR3 sequence is CASSLVADRLGYTF. The CDR3 region has the DNA TGTGCCAGCAGCTTAGTAGCAGACCGGCTTGGCTACACCTTC.

The J gene is TRBJ1-5, the V gene TRBV19; D call uncertain. The V gene lost 3 bases and the J gene lost 2 bases, with 14 bases spanning the gap. The CDR3 length is 16 residues. CDR1 is LNHDA and CDR2 is SQIVND in the germline V gene (reference sequence). CDR3 sequence: CASSMRVGRGNQPQHF. The CDR3 bases are TGTGCCAGTAGTATGCGGGTGGGAAGGGGCAATCAGCCCCAGCATTTT.

The gene calls are TRBV7-6 and TRBJ2-5; 9 bases match TRBD1. This CDR3 spans 16 amino acids. The germline V gene encodes CDR1 SGHVS and CDR2 FNYEAQ. V shed 4 bases, J shed 5 bases, and the junction held 11 bases outside the gene matches. Here the CDR3 reads CASSYTPGQGGETQYF. CDR3 nucleotides: TGTGCCAGCAGCTATACTCCGGGACAGGGCGGTGAGACCCAGTACTTC.

On this clone: The junction departs from the called germline gene at one end, perhaps through a read error. The chain carries TRBV6-5 and TRBJ1-1; 7 nucleotides match TRBD1. Germline V gives CDR1 MNHEY, CDR2 SVGAGI. CDR3 length: 13 residues. CDR3 protein: CASIYRGITEAFF. Written as DNA, the CDR3 is TGTGCCAGCATTTACAGGGGAATAACTGAAGCTTTCTTT.

This clone was picked up one time. The chain has TRBV11-2 and TRBJ1-2; possibly TRBD1 for D (5 bases). The CDR3 totals 14 residues. The germline CDR1 and CDR2 sequences are SGHAT and FQNNGV. V dropped 0 bases and J dropped 10 bases, with 15 bases sitting between them. The CDR3 DNA follows: TGTGCCAGCAGCTTAGATCGCGGGGGGGTCCTCTACACCTTC. Protein product: CASSLDRGGVLYTF.

This chain uses TRBV18 with TRBJ2-1; TRBD1 might be the D (5 bases). This CDR3 region has 15 residues. Germline values: CDR1 KGHSH, CDR2 LQKENI. The V end lost 6 bases, the J end lost 9 bases, and 21 bases lay between the germline ends. CDR3 sequence reads: CASSKYQVNQGEQFF. DNA for the CDR3: TGTGCCAGCTCGAAATACCAGGTAAACCAGGGTGAGCAGTTCTTC.

This clone appeared a single time. The chain uses TRBV4-1 and TRBJ1-2; D gene uncertain. CDR1 MGHRA and CDR2 YSYEKL come from the germline V gene. The CDR3 covers 15 residues. V gave up 0 bases and J gave up 3 bases, with 11 bases separating them. The CDR3 loop reads CASSQEGGSYYGYTF. CDR3 DNA: TGCGCCAGCAGCCAAGAAGGAGGCAGCTACTATGGCTACACCTTC.

V and J are TRBV5-1 and TRBJ1-2; 7 bases agree with TRBD1. The germline V gene has CDR1 SGHRS and CDR2 YFSETQ. V gave up 5 bases and J gave up 4 bases; unmatched junction bases: 11. The CDR3 is made up of 15 amino acids. The CDR3 loop is CASRANYGTVYGYTF. CDR3 coding DNA: TGCGCCAGCAGAGCCAATTACGGGACAGTCTATGGCTACACCTTC.

This clone occurred a few times. The rearrangement uses TRBV6-2 or TRBV6-3 and TRBJ1-2, with D uncertain. There are 12 residues in the CDR3. CDR1 is MNHEY and CDR2 is SVGEGT in the germline V gene. V dropped 5 bases and J dropped 5 bases, with 9 bases sitting between them. CDR3 in amino acids: CASSTNSYGYTF. The CDR3 region has the DNA TGTGCCAGCAGTACCAACAGTTATGGCTACACCTTC.

The genes are TRBV18 and TRBJ1-4, with 9 bases that match TRBD1. CDR1 is KGHSH, CDR2 LQKENI, per germline. The CDR3 consists of 14 residues. With V trimmed by 5 bases and J by 7 bases, 5 bases remained unmatched. This CDR3 reads CASSSLQGAEKLFF. DNA for the CDR3: TGTGCCAGCTCATCCTTACAGGGGGCTGAAAAACTGTTTTTT.

The chain uses TRBV19 and TRBJ1-2; D possibly corresponds to TRBD1 (5 bases). Between the trimmed V and J ends, which lost 3 bases and 5 bases, there was a span of 7 bases. There are 12 residues in the CDR3. Germline CDR1 and CDR2: LNHDA and SQIVND (reference sequence). The CDR3 sequence: CASSMGGYGYTF. As DNA, the CDR3 is TGTGCCAGTAGTATGGGGGGGTATGGCTACACCTTC.

This clone is a singleton in its sample. This rearrangement joins TRBV19 to TRBJ2-7; TRBD2 is a possible D gene (5 bases). CDR3 length equals 19 residues. The germline V gene encodes CDR1 LNHDA and CDR2 SQIVND (reference sequence). The V end lost 5 bases, the J end lost 4 bases, and 30 bases lay between the germline ends. In nucleotides, the CDR3 is TGTGCCAGTAGTCAACAACCGCTAAGAGGACGGTCCGCGGGTTACGAGCAGTACTTC. Amino acids: CASSQQPLRGRSAGYEQYF.

The chain links TRBV18 to TRBJ1-2; TRBD1 might be the D (6 bases). CDR3 size: 15 residues. Germline CDR1 and CDR2: KGHSH and LQKENI. Trimming removed 3 bases from V and 7 bases from J, with 18 bases in between. CDR3 in amino acids: CASSPEQGFFSGYTF. In DNA, the CDR3 is TGTGCCAGCTCACCGGAACAGGGTTTTTTTTCTGGCTACACCTTC.

The rearrangement links TRBV4-3 to TRBJ1-1; 12 positions match TRBD1. The CDR3 extends over 15 amino acids. Germline assignment: CDR1 LGHNA and CDR2 YSLEER. The V segment lost 3 bases and the J segment 6 bases; nucleotides outside the gene matches: 5. For the CDR3, the DNA is TGCGCCAGCAGCCAGGGGACAGGGGGCTTGCCTGAAGCTTTCTTT. Encoded protein: CASSQGTGGLPEAFF.

This chain uses TRBV6-5 with TRBJ1-2, with TRBD1 identical over 7 bases. The V and J ends lost 6 bases and 4 bases, in that order; junction bases with no gene match: 8. The CDR3 loop spans 14 amino acids. The germline V gene has CDR1 MNHEY and CDR2 SVGAGI. CDR3 region: CASRARTGAYGYTF. The CDR3 DNA reads TGTGCCAGCAGGGCCAGGACAGGCGCCTATGGCTACACCTTC.

This chain uses TRBV18 with TRBJ1-1, with TRBD1 identical over 9 bases. The CDR3 runs 13 residues. V lost 6 bases and J lost 6; bases outside the gene matches: 5. The germline CDR1 and CDR2 sequences are KGHSH and LQKENI. The CDR3 loop reads CASSRDRVSEAFF. The CDR3 nucleotides read TGTGCCAGCTCCAGGGACAGGGTTTCTGAAGCTTTCTTT.

The rearrangement joins TRBV11-3 to TRBJ2-7; 8 bases map to TRBD1. The germline gives CDR1 SGHNT, CDR2 YENEEA. After removal of 5 bases from V and 2 bases from J, the junction contained 11 bases not matched to a gene. This CDR3 has 16 residues. CDR3 sequence: CASSTPPDRATYEQYF. CDR3 nucleotide sequence: TGTGCCAGCAGCACCCCCCCGGACAGGGCGACCTACGAGCAGTACTTC.

The chain uses TRBV27 and TRBJ1-1, with TRBD1 matching 8 bases. This CDR3 is 15 amino acids long. Per germline, CDR1 MNHEY and CDR2 SMNVEV (reference sequence). Trimming took 4 bases from V and 5 from J; bases not matched to a gene: 9. The CDR3 spells CASSSIQGGWTEAFF. CDR3 DNA sequence: TGTGCCAGCAGTTCTATACAGGGGGGTTGGACTGAAGCTTTCTTT.

This clone was seen once. The chain employs TRBV6-4 and TRBJ2-3, with D unresolved. Germline CDR1 reads MRHNA; CDR2 reads SNTAGT. The CDR3 runs to 14 residues. Between the trimmed V and J ends, which lost 3 bases and 0 bases, there was a span of 7 bases. The CDR3 DNA sequence: TGTGCCAGCAGTGAAACAGCTAGCACAGATACGCAGTATTTT. Protein product: CASSETASTDTQYF.